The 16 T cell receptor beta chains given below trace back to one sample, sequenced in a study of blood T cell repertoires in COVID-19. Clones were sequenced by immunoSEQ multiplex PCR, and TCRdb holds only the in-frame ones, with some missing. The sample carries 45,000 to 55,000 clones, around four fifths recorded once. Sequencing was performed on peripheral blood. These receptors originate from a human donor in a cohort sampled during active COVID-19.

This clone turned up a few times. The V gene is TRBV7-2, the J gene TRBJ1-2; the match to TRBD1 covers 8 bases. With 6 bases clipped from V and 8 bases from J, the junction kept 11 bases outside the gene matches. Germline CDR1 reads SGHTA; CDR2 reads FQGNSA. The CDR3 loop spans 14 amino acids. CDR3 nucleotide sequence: TGTGCCAGCAGTCTAGACGGACAGGGCACCGGCTACACCTTC. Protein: CASSLDGQGTGYTF. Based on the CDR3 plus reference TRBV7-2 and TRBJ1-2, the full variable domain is GAGVSQSPSNKVTEKGKDVELRCDPISGHTALYWYRQSLGQGLEFLIYFQGNSAPDKSGLPSDRFSAERTGGSVSTLTIQRTQQEDSAVYLCASSLDGQGTGYTFGSGTRLTVV.

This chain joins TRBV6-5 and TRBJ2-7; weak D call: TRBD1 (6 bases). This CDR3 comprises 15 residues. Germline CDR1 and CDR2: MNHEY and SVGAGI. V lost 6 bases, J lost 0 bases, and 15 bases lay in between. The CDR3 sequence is CASSRQAVSSYEQYF. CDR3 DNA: TGTGCCAGCAGCCGACAGGCGGTAAGCTCCTACGAGCAGTACTTC.

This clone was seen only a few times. The CDR3 region has the DNA TGTGCCAGCAGCTTCACTGGCAATGAGCAGTTCTTC. It specifies CASSFTGNEQFF. This chain connects TRBV5-4 to TRBJ2-1, with D unclear. CDR1 and CDR2 from the germline V gene are SGHNT and YYREEE (reference sequence). V lost 2 bases and J lost 6, with 6 bases in between. The CDR3 is 12 amino acids.

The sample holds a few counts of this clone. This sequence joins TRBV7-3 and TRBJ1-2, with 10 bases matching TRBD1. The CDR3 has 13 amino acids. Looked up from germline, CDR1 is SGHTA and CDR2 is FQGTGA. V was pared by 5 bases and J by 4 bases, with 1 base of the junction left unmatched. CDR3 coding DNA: TGTGCCAGCAGCGGGACAGGGGCCTATGGCTACACCTTC. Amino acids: CASSGTGAYGYTF.

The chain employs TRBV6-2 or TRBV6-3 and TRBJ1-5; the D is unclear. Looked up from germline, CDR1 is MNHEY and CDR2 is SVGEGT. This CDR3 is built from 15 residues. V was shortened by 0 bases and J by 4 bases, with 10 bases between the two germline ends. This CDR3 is CASSYSMTTNQPQHF. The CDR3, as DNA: TGTGCCAGCAGTTACTCGATGACAACGAATCAGCCCCAGCATTTT.

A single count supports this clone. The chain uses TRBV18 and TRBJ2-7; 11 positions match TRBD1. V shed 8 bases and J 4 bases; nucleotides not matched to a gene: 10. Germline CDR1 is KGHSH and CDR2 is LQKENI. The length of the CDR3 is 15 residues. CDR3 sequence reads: CASAHPGQGVYEQYF. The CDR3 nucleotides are TGTGCCAGCGCCCACCCGGGACAGGGGGTTTACGAGCAGTACTTC.

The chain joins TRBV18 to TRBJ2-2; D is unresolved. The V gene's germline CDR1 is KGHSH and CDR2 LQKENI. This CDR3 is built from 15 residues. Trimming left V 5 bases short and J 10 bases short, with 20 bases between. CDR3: CASSTPGPVPQELFF. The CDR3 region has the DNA TGTGCCAGCTCAACCCCGGGTCCCGTACCACAGGAGCTGTTTTTT.

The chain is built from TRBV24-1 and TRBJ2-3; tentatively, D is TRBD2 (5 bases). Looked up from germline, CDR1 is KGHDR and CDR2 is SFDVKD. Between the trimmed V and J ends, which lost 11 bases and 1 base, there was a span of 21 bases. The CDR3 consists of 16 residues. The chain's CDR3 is CANRGFRGEGTDTQYF. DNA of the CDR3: TGTGCCAACCGTGGGTTTCGGGGTGAAGGCACAGATACGCAGTATTTT.

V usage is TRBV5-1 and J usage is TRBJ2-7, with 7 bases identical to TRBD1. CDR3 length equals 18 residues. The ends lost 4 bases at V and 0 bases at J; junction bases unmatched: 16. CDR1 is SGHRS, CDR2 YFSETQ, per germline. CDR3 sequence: CASSPLLQGSGSSYEQYF. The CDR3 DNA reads TGCGCCAGCAGCCCCCTATTACAGGGGAGCGGATCCTCCTACGAGCAGTACTTC.

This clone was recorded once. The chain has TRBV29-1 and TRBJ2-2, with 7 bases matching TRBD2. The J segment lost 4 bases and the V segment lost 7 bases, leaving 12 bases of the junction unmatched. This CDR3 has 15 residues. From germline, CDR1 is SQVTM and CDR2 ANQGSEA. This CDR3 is CSALGGEGPTGELFF. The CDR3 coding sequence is TGCAGCGCCCTGGGAGGGGAAGGACCCACCGGGGAGCTGTTTTTT.

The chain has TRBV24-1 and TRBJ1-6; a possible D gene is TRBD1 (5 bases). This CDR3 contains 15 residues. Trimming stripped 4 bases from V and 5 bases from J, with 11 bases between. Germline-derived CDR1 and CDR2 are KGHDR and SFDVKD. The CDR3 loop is CATSEDDSHNSPLHF. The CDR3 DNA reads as TGTGCCACCAGTGAAGACGACAGCCATAATTCACCCCTCCACTTT.

In DNA, the CDR3 is TGTGCCAGCTCACAGCCGGACTCCTATGGCTACACCTTC. Its protein is CASSQPDSYGYTF. This sequence joins TRBV18 and TRBJ1-2; D remains unclear. The V gene's germline CDR1 is KGHSH and CDR2 LQKENI. V lost 4 bases, J lost 4 bases, and 10 bases lay in between. The CDR3 runs 13 residues.

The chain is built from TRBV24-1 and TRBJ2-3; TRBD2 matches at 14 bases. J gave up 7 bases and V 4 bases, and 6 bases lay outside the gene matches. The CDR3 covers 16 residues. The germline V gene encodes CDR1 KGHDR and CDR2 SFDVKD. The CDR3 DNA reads TGTGCCACCAGTGACTCGGGACTAGCGGGGGCGAATACGCAGTATTTT. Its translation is CATSDSGLAGANTQYF.

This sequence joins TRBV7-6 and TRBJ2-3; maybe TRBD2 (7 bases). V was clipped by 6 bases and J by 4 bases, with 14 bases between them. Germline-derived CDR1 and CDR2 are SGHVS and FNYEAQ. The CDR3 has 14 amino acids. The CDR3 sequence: CASRKGGSADTQYF. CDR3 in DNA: TGTGCCAGCAGGAAGGGGGGGAGCGCAGATACGCAGTATTTT.

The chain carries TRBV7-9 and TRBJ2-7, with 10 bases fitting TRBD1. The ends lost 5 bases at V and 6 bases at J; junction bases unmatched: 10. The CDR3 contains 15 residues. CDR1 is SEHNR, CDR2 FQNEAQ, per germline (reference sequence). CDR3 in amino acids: CASSPRDRGMGEQYF. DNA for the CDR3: TGTGCCAGCAGCCCACGGGACAGGGGCATGGGCGAGCAGTACTTC.

The CDR3 is CASSLLTGVWGNEQFF. CDR3 nucleotide sequence: TGCGCCAGCAGCTTATTAACGGGGGTCTGGGGCAATGAGCAGTTCTTC. The genes are TRBV5-1 and TRBJ2-1; tentatively, D is TRBD2 (6 bases). Trimming left V 2 bases short and J 6 bases short, with 18 bases between. The CDR3 runs to 16 residues. Germline V lookup: CDR1 SGHRS, CDR2 YFSETQ.